This is a list of T cell receptor beta chains from one sample in a study of post-analysis software for immune sequencing data. TCRdb re-derived calls from the PCR reads in MiXCR, one entry per CDR3 protein. The data hold about 680,000 distinct CDR3 sequences, with roughly three fifths observed a single time. The source material was blood. The receptors derive from a girl aged 2-9 years with multiple sclerosis. Each CDR3 is given with its conserved first and last residue. The order of the fields is V gene, J gene, clone size, D gene, CDR3 DNA, CDR3 protein. D genes are given only for firm matches. Clone size appears in some rows only: once, few, many, or a class for an expanded clone.

v_gene: TRBV5-4
j_gene: TRBJ2-5
abundance: once
d_gene: TRBD2
CDR3nt: TGTGCCAGCAGCTTGAGGACTAGCTGGGAAGAGACCCAGTACTTC
CDR3aa: CASSLRTSWEETQYF

v_gene: TRBV11-2
j_gene: TRBJ2-5
abundance: few
d_gene: .
CDR3nt: TGTGCCAGCAGCGCCACAGGAACCCTTCGTGAGACCCAGTACTTC
CDR3aa: CASSATGTLRETQYF

v_gene: TRBV12-3/TRBV12-4
j_gene: TRBJ1-2
abundance: .
d_gene: .
CDR3nt: TGTGCCAGCAGACCCGACAGTTTCAGTTCTCTGATCGATAGCTACACCTTC
CDR3aa: CASRPDSFSSLIDSYTF

v_gene: TRBV4-3
j_gene: TRBJ2-3
abundance: .
d_gene: .
CDR3nt: TGCGCCAGCAGCCCAGAGGGTTATGGGGCCGGGGATACGCAGTATTTT
CDR3aa: CASSPEGYGAGDTQYF

v_gene: TRBV7-9
j_gene: TRBJ1-6
abundance: .
d_gene: TRBD1
CDR3nt: TGTGCCAGCAGGTGGGACAGTGGGAATTCACCCCTCCACTTT
CDR3aa: CASRWDSGNSPLHF

v_gene: TRBV6-5
j_gene: TRBJ1-2
abundance: few
d_gene: .
CDR3nt: TGTGCCAGCAGATTTCAGGCCGGGGCCTCCTATGGCTACACCTTC
CDR3aa: CASRFQAGASYGYTF

v_gene: TRBV5-8
j_gene: TRBJ1-1
abundance: .
d_gene: .
CDR3nt: TGTGCCAGCAGCTTGGGGGCCCATGAAGCTTTCTTT
CDR3aa: CASSLGAHEAFF

v_gene: TRBV24-1
j_gene: TRBJ1-2
abundance: .
d_gene: TRBD1
CDR3nt: TGTGCCACCTATGGACAGGGCTATGGCTACACCTTC
CDR3aa: CATYGQGYGYTF

v_gene: TRBV20-1
j_gene: TRBJ2-1
abundance: .
d_gene: .
CDR3nt: TGCAGTGCTAGTAGCCGGGAGCACAATGAGCAGTTCTTC
CDR3aa: CSASSREHNEQFF

v_gene: TRBV20-1
j_gene: TRBJ2-7
abundance: .
d_gene: .
CDR3nt: TGCAGTGCTAGAGATACTATGGGTACCTACGAGCAGTACTTC
CDR3aa: CSARDTMGTYEQYF

v_gene: TRBV7-9
j_gene: TRBJ2-7
abundance: once
d_gene: TRBD1
CDR3nt: TGTGCCAGCAGCTTAGACTTACAGGGGGCGTCTTACGAGCAGTACTTC
CDR3aa: CASSLDLQGASYEQYF

v_gene: TRBV29-1
j_gene: TRBJ2-3
abundance: .
d_gene: TRBD2
CDR3nt: TGCAGCGTTGAAACAGGGCGGGAGGGCACAGATACGCAGTATTTT
CDR3aa: CSVETGREGTDTQYF

v_gene: TRBV29-1
j_gene: TRBJ2-3
abundance: once
d_gene: .
CDR3nt: TGCAGCGTTGACAGGGTACATGTGACTAGCACAGATACGCAGTATTTT
CDR3aa: CSVDRVHVTSTDTQYF

v_gene: TRBV5-1
j_gene: TRBJ2-1
abundance: .
d_gene: TRBD1
CDR3nt: TGCGCCAGCAGCTCGGTTCCCGCAGGGGGCGCATCCTACAATGAGCAGTTCTTC
CDR3aa: CASSSVPAGGASYNEQFF

v_gene: TRBV7-2
j_gene: TRBJ2-1
abundance: .
d_gene: .
CDR3nt: TGTGCCAGCAGCTTAGGGGACCGAAGCCATGAGCAGTTCTTC
CDR3aa: CASSLGDRSHEQFF

v_gene: TRBV25-1
j_gene: TRBJ2-1
abundance: .
d_gene: TRBD2
CDR3nt: TGTGCCAGCAGAAGCGGGGCCTCCTACAATGAGCAGTTCTTC
CDR3aa: CASRSGASYNEQFF

v_gene: TRBV10-3
j_gene: TRBJ1-2
abundance: .
d_gene: .
CDR3nt: TGTGCCATCAGTGACAAAGTGGACGGGGCAGATGGCTACACCTTC
CDR3aa: CAISDKVDGADGYTF

v_gene: TRBV10-1
j_gene: TRBJ2-3
abundance: .
d_gene: .
CDR3nt: TGCGCCAGCAACCCAGGCGGCGGGGATACGCAGTATTTT
CDR3aa: CASNPGGGDTQYF

v_gene: TRBV24-1
j_gene: TRBJ2-1
abundance: .
d_gene: .
CDR3nt: TGTGCCACCAGTGATTTACTCCCCGGGACGGGGAAGAGAGAATACAATGAGCAGTTCTTC
CDR3aa: CATSDLLPGTGKREYNEQFF

v_gene: TRBV10-3
j_gene: TRBJ2-6
abundance: .
d_gene: .
CDR3nt: TGTGCCATCAGTGAGTCAGGTGGGGCCAAGGTCCTGACTTTC
CDR3aa: CAISESGGAKVLTF

v_gene: TRBV11-2
j_gene: TRBJ2-5
abundance: .
d_gene: TRBD2
CDR3nt: TGTGCCAGCAGCCTCAGCAGCGGGAGGGAGACCCAGTACTTC
CDR3aa: CASSLSSGRETQYF

v_gene: TRBV10-2
j_gene: TRBJ2-3
abundance: .
d_gene: TRBD2
CDR3nt: TGCGCCAGCAGCATAGCGGGACTAGTTGATACGCAGTATTTT
CDR3aa: CASSIAGLVDTQYF

v_gene: TRBV29-1
j_gene: TRBJ1-2
abundance: .
d_gene: .
CDR3nt: TGCAGCGGGAGCCAGAGTAGCTATGGCTACACCTTC
CDR3aa: CSGSQSSYGYTF

v_gene: TRBV12-3/TRBV12-4
j_gene: TRBJ2-4
abundance: .
d_gene: .
CDR3nt: TGTGCCAGCAGTTCATCCGGCGGATCCAAAAACATTCAGTACTTC
CDR3aa: CASSSSGGSKNIQYF

v_gene: TRBV2
j_gene: TRBJ2-5
abundance: .
d_gene: .
CDR3nt: TGTGCCAGCTCCCGACTAGTCTCTATGGGGGTCCAGTACTTC
CDR3aa: CASSRLVSMGVQYF

v_gene: TRBV6-2/TRBV6-3
j_gene: TRBJ2-7
abundance: .
d_gene: .
CDR3nt: TGTGCCAGCAGTTCCCGGGGAGGAAGTCCTTACGAGCAGTACTTC
CDR3aa: CASSSRGGSPYEQYF

v_gene: TRBV7-2
j_gene: TRBJ2-1
abundance: few
d_gene: .
CDR3nt: TGTGCCAGCAGCTTAGCGCCGGTCTTGGAGCAGTTCTTC
CDR3aa: CASSLAPVLEQFF

v_gene: TRBV7-8
j_gene: TRBJ2-7
abundance: .
d_gene: .
CDR3nt: TGTGCCAGCAGCTTTAGTAACTACGAGCAGTACTTC
CDR3aa: CASSFSNYEQYF

v_gene: TRBV18
j_gene: TRBJ1-1
abundance: .
d_gene: TRBD1
CDR3nt: TGTGCCAGCTCACCACGCTCGGGACAGGGAGGGGCCCATGGGAACACTGAAGCTTTCTTT
CDR3aa: CASSPRSGQGGAHGNTEAFF

v_gene: TRBV7-9
j_gene: TRBJ1-2
abundance: few
d_gene: .
CDR3nt: TGTGCCAGCAGCTCCTACACAGGAAGAAACTATGGCTACACCTTC
CDR3aa: CASSSYTGRNYGYTF

v_gene: TRBV7-9
j_gene: TRBJ1-2
abundance: .
d_gene: .
CDR3nt: TGTGCCAGCAGCTTAACGGGGAGCGGGGACGGCTACACCTTC
CDR3aa: CASSLTGSGDGYTF

v_gene: TRBV6-6
j_gene: TRBJ1-1
abundance: .
d_gene: .
CDR3nt: TGTGCCAGCACGAGGAACATGAACACTGAAGCTTTCTTT
CDR3aa: CASTRNMNTEAFF

v_gene: TRBV20-1
j_gene: TRBJ2-1
abundance: .
d_gene: TRBD2
CDR3nt: TGCAGTGCCGGGGGGATGGTTGAGCAGTTCTTC
CDR3aa: CSAGGMVEQFF

v_gene: TRBV9
j_gene: TRBJ2-7
abundance: .
d_gene: .
CDR3nt: TGTGCCAGCAGCGGAGAGGGGAGGGGGAGCCCCTACGAGCAGTACTTC
CDR3aa: CASSGEGRGSPYEQYF

v_gene: TRBV11-2
j_gene: TRBJ2-7
abundance: .
d_gene: .
CDR3nt: TGTGCCAGCAGCTTCTCGGGAGCAAACGAGCAGTACTTC
CDR3aa: CASSFSGANEQYF

v_gene: TRBV11-2
j_gene: TRBJ2-1
abundance: .
d_gene: TRBD2
CDR3nt: TGTGCCAGCACCCCGTGGGTTAGCGGGAGCTCCTACAATGAGCAGTTCTTC
CDR3aa: CASTPWVSGSSYNEQFF

v_gene: TRBV12-3/TRBV12-4
j_gene: TRBJ1-5
abundance: .
d_gene: .
CDR3nt: TGTGCCAGCAGTTCGGGTTCAGGGCCCCAGCATTTT
CDR3aa: CASSSGSGPQHF

v_gene: TRBV6-5
j_gene: TRBJ2-5
abundance: .
d_gene: .
CDR3nt: TGTGCCAGCAGTTACCGCCTGGGGCGGCAAGAGACCCAGTACTTC
CDR3aa: CASSYRLGRQETQYF

v_gene: TRBV20-1
j_gene: TRBJ2-1
abundance: few
d_gene: .
CDR3nt: TGCAGTGCTAGCCCCAGCTCCTACAATGAGCAGTTCTTC
CDR3aa: CSASPSSYNEQFF

v_gene: TRBV27
j_gene: TRBJ2-7
abundance: .
d_gene: .
CDR3nt: TGTGCCAGCAGCTGGGAGGCACTGCAGTACTTC
CDR3aa: CASSWEALQYF

v_gene: TRBV29-1
j_gene: TRBJ2-3
abundance: few
d_gene: TRBD2
CDR3nt: TGCAGCGTTGAAGGGTCCAGCGGGGGGACAGATACGCAGTATTTT
CDR3aa: CSVEGSSGGTDTQYF

v_gene: TRBV12-3/TRBV12-4
j_gene: TRBJ2-1
abundance: .
d_gene: .
CDR3nt: TGTGCCAGCACCTACCCTAGCAGCGATGAGCAGTTCTTC
CDR3aa: CASTYPSSDEQFF

v_gene: TRBV18
j_gene: TRBJ2-1
abundance: .
d_gene: .
CDR3nt: TGTGCCAGCTCACGGGGAGAGGGCTCCTACAATGAGCAGTTCTTC
CDR3aa: CASSRGEGSYNEQFF

v_gene: TRBV29-1
j_gene: TRBJ2-1
abundance: few
d_gene: .
CDR3nt: TGCAGCGTTGAAGATACGGGGGAGTTACCCAATGAGCAGTTCTTC
CDR3aa: CSVEDTGELPNEQFF

v_gene: TRBV4-3
j_gene: TRBJ1-2
abundance: .
d_gene: .
CDR3nt: TGCGCCAGCAGCCAAGATAAAACAGCTAATAACTATGGCTACACCTTC
CDR3aa: CASSQDKTANNYGYTF

v_gene: TRBV12-3/TRBV12-4
j_gene: TRBJ1-4
abundance: .
d_gene: .
CDR3nt: TGTGCCAGCACCCAGCAGGGGAGCGGTAATGAAAAACTGTTTTTT
CDR3aa: CASTQQGSGNEKLFF

v_gene: TRBV9
j_gene: TRBJ2-7
abundance: .
d_gene: TRBD2
CDR3nt: TGTGCCAGCAGCGGAACAACTAGCGGAGGTTACGAGCAGTACTTC
CDR3aa: CASSGTTSGGYEQYF

v_gene: TRBV6-1
j_gene: TRBJ1-2
abundance: few
d_gene: .
CDR3nt: TGTGCCAGCAGTGCGGCGGGGGCCTATGGCTACACCTTC
CDR3aa: CASSAAGAYGYTF

v_gene: TRBV7-2
j_gene: TRBJ1-2
abundance: few
d_gene: TRBD1
CDR3nt: TGTGCCAGCAGCTTATGGGGACAGGGCAAGGGGGGCTACACCTTC
CDR3aa: CASSLWGQGKGGYTF

v_gene: TRBV7-8
j_gene: TRBJ2-3
abundance: .
d_gene: .
CDR3nt: TGTGCCAGCAGCTTTAACAGGGAAACTAGGGGAGGGGATACGCAGTATTTT
CDR3aa: CASSFNRETRGGDTQYF

v_gene: TRBV12-3/TRBV12-4
j_gene: TRBJ2-5
abundance: .
d_gene: .
CDR3nt: TGTGCCAGCAGTTTAGTGGTACAAGAGACCCAGTACTTC
CDR3aa: CASSLVVQETQYF

v_gene: TRBV29-1
j_gene: TRBJ1-1
abundance: .
d_gene: .
CDR3nt: TGCAGCACCTGGGGGGGAGAGGGGACTGAAGCTTTCTTT
CDR3aa: CSTWGGEGTEAFF

v_gene: TRBV7-2
j_gene: TRBJ1-4
abundance: few
d_gene: .
CDR3nt: TGTGCCAGCAGCTTAGCGGGGTCGACTAATGAAAAACTGTTTTTT
CDR3aa: CASSLAGSTNEKLFF

v_gene: TRBV6-5
j_gene: TRBJ2-1
abundance: .
d_gene: TRBD1
CDR3nt: TGTGCCAGCGTCGGGACAGGGTCCTCCAATGAGCAGTTCTTC
CDR3aa: CASVGTGSSNEQFF

v_gene: TRBV15
j_gene: TRBJ2-1
abundance: once
d_gene: .
CDR3nt: TGTGCCACCAGCAGAGACGCAGGGGTCCTGTACAATGAGCAGTTCTTC
CDR3aa: CATSRDAGVLYNEQFF

v_gene: TRBV6-6
j_gene: TRBJ2-1
abundance: few
d_gene: TRBD2
CDR3nt: TGTGCCAGCAGTTACCTACTAGCGGGAGTTGACGATGAGCAGTTCTTC
CDR3aa: CASSYLLAGVDDEQFF